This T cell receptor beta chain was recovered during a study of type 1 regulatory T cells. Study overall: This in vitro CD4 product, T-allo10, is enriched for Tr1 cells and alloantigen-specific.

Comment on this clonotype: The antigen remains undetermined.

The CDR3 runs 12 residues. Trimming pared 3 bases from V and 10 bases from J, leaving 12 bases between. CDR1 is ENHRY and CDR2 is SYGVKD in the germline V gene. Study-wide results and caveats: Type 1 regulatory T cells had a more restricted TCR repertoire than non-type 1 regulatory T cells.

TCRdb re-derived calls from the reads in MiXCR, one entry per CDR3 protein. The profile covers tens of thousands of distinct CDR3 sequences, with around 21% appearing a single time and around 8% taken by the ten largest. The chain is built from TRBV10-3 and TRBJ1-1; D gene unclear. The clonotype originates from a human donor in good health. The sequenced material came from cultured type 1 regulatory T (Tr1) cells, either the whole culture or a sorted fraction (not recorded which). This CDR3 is CAISELGGVAFF. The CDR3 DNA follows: TGTGCCATCAGTGAACTCGGAGGCGTAGCTTTCTTT.